This T cell receptor (beta chain) was retrieved from a study of cytomegalovirus exposure and HLA in healthy donors. Between the trimmed V and J ends, which lost 3 bases and 0 bases, there was a span of 15 bases. This CDR3 region has 17 residues. CDR1 is LNHDA, CDR2 SQIVND, per germline (reference sequence). This clone showed up just a few times. PCR involved 60 Vbeta and 13 Jbeta primers. Using immunoSEQ multiplex PCR, the repertoire was profiled, and TCRdb retains in-frame clones only, with some absent. The table has about 230,000 clones, approximately 87% seen once. The sequencing input was PBMCs. The clonotype was recovered from a human donor in good health. The rearrangement joins TRBV19 to TRBJ1-3; D remains unclear. The CDR3 nucleotides are TGTGCCAGTAGTATGGTTATGCGGGGAAGCTCTGGAAACACCATATATTTT. Translation: CASSMVMRGSSGNTIYF. Based on the CDR3 plus reference TRBV19 and TRBJ1-3, the full variable domain is DGGITQSPKYLFRKEGQNVTLSCEQNLNHDAMYWYRQDPGQGLRLIYYSQIVNDFQKGDIAEGYSVSREKKESFPLTVTSAQKNPTAFYLCASSMVMRGSSGNTIYFGEGSWLTVV.